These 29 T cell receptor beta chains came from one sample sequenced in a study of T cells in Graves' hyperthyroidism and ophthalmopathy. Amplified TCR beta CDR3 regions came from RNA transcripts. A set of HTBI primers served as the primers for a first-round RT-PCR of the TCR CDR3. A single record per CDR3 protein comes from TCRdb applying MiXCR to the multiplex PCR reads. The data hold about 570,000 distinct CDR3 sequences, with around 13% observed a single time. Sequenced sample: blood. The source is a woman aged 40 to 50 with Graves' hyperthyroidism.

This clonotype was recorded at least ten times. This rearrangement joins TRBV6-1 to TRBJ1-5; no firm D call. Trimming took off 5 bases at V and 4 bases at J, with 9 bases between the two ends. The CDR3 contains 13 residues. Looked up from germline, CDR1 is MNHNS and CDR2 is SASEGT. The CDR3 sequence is CASSSLENQPQHF. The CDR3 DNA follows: TGTGCCAGCAGTAGTTTGGAGAATCAGCCCCAGCATTTT.

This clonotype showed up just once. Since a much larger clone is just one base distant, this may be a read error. CDR3 nucleotides: TGTGCCAACAGCTTAAGGGACGGCTACGAGCAGTACTTC. Translating gives CANSLRDGYEQYF. The chain recombines TRBV7-9 with TRBJ2-7, with D possibly called TRBD1 or TRBD2 (5 bases each). The V gene's germline CDR1 is SEHNR and CDR2 FQNEAQ (reference sequence). There are 13 residues in the CDR3.

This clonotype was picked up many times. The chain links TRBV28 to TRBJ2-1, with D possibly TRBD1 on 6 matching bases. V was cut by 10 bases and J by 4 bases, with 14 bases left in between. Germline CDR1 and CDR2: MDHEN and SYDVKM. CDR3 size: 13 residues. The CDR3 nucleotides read TGTGCCACCCGCCGGACAGAATACAATGAGCAGTTCTTC. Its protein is CATRRTEYNEQFF.

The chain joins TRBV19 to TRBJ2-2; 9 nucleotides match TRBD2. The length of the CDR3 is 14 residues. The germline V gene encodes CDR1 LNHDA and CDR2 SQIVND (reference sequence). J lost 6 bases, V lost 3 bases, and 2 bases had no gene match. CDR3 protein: CASSISGSPGELFF. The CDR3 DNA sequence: TGTGCCAGTAGTATTAGCGGGAGCCCCGGGGAGCTGTTTTTT.

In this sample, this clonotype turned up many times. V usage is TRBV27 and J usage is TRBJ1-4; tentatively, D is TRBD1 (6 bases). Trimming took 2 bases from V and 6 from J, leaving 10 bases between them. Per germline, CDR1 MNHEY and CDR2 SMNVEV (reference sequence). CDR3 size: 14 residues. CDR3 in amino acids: CASSLTGWDEKLFF. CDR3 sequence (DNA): TGTGCCAGCAGTTTAACAGGGTGGGATGAAAAACTGTTTTTT.

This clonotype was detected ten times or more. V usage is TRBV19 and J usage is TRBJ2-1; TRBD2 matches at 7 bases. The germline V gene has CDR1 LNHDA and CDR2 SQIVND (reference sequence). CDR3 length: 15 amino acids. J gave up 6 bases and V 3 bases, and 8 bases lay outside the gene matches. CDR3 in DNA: TGTGCCAGTAGTATGCCCTCAGGCGGGAGCAATGAGCAGTTCTTC. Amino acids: CASSMPSGGSNEQFF.

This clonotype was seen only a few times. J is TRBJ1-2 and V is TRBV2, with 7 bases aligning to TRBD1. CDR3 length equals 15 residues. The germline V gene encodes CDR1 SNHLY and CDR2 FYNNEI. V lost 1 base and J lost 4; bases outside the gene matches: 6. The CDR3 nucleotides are TGTGCCAGCAGTGAAGTATGGGACAGTTCCTATGGCTACACCTTC. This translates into CASSEVWDSSYGYTF. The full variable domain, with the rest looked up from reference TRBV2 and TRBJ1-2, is EPEVTQTPSHQVTQMGQEVILRCVPISNHLYFYWYRQILGQKVEFLVSFYNNEISEKSEIFDDQFSVERPDGSNFTLKIRSTKLEDSAMYFCASSEVWDSSYGYTFGSGTRLTVV.

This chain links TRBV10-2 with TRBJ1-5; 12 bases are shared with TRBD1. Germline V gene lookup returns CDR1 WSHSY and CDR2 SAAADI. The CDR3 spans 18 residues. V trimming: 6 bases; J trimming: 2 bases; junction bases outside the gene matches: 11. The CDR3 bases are TGCGCCAGCAGAGACTCCGGGACAGGGGGCGCCGGCAATCAGCCCCAGCATTTT. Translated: CASRDSGTGGAGNQPQHF.

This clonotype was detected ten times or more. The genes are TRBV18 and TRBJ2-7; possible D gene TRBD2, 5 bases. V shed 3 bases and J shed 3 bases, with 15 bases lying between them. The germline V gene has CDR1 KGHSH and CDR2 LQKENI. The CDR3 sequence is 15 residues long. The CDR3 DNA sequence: TGTGCCAGCTCACCCACCGACGGAGGAAGCTACGAGCAGTACTTC. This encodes CASSPTDGGSYEQYF.

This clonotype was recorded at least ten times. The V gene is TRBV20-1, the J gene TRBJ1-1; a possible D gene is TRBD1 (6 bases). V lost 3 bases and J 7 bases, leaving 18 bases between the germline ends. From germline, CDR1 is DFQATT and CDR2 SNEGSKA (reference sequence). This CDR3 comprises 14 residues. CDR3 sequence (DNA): TGCAGTGCTAGCCAGGGGCGGGGGTTTGGTGAAGCTTTCTTT. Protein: CSASQGRGFGEAFF.

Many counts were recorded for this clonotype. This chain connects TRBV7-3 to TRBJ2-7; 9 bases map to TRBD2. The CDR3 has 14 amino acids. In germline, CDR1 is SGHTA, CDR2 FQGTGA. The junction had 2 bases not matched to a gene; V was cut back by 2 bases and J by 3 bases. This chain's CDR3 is CASSLEAGGYEQYF. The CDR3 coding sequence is TGTGCCAGCAGCTTAGAAGCGGGAGGCTACGAGCAGTACTTC.

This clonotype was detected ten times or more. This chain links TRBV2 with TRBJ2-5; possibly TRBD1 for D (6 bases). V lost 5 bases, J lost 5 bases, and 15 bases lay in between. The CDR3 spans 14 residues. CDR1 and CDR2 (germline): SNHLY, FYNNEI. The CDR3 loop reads CASSPTGLGETQYF. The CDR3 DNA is TGTGCCAGCAGTCCCACAGGGTTGGGGGAGACCCAGTACTTC.

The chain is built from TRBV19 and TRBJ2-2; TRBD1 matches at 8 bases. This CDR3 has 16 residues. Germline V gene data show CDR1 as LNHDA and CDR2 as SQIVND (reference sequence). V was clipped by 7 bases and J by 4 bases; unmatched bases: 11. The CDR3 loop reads CASNAGGIGITGELFF. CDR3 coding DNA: TGTGCCAGTAACGCAGGGGGCATAGGGATCACCGGGGAGCTGTTTTTT.

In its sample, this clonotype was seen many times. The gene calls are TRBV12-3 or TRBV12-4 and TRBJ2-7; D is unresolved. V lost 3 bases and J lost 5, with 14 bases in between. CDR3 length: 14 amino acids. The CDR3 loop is CASSFDRKSHEQYF. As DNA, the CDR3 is TGTGCCAGCAGTTTCGATCGGAAGTCGCACGAGCAGTACTTC.

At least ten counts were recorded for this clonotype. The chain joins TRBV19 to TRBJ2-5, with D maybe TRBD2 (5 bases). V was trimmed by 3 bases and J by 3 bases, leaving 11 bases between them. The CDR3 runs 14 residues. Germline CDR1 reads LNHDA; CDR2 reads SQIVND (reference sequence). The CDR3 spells CASSIRPGKETQYF. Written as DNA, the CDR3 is TGTGCCAGTAGTATTCGACCCGGGAAAGAGACCCAGTACTTC.

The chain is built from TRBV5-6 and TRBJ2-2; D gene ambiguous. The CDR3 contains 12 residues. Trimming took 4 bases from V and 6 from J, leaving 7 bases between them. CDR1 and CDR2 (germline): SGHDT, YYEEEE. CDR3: CASSTYAGELFF. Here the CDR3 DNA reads TGTGCCAGCAGCACTTACGCCGGGGAGCTGTTTTTT.

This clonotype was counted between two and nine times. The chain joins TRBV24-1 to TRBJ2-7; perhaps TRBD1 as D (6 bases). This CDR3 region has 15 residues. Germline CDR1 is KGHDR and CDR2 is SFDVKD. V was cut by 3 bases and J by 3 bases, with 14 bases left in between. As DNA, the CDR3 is TGTGCCACCAGTGATACAGGGTCGGGATACTACGAGCAGTACTTC. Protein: CATSDTGSGYYEQYF.

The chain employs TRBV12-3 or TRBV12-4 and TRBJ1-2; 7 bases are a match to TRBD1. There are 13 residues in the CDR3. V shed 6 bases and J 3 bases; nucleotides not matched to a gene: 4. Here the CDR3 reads CASRTGPHYGYTF. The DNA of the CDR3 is TGTGCCAGCAGGACAGGGCCTCACTATGGCTACACCTTC.

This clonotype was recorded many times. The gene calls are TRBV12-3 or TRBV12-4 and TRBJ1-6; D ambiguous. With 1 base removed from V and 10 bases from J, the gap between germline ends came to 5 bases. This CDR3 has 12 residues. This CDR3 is CASSLGRSPLHF. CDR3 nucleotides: TGTGCCAGCAGTTTAGGTAGATCACCCCTCCACTTT.

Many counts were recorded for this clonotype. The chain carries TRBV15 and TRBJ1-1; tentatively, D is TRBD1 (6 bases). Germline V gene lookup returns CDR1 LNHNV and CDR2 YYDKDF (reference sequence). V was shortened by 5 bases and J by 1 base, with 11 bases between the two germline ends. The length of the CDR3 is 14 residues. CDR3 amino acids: CATSRTEGNTEAFF. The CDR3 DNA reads TGTGCCACCAGCCGGACAGAAGGGAACACTGAAGCTTTCTTT.

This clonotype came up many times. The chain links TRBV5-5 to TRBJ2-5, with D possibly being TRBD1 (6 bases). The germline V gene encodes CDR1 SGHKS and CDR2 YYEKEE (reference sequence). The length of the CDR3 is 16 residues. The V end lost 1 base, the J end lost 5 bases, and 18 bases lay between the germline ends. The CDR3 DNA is TGTGCCAGCAGCTTGACACAGGGCCCGGCGGTGGAGACCCAGTACTTC. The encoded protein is CASSLTQGPAVETQYF.

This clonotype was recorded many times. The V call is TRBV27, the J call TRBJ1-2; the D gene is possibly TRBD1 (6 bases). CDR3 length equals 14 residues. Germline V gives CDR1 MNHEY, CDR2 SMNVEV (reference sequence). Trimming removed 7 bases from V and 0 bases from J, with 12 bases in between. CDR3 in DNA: TGTGCCAGCAAACCCGGGACACCTAACTATGGCTACACCTTC. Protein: CASKPGTPNYGYTF.

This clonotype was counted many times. CDR3 in DNA: TGTGCCAGTATTCCCAGGTCCACAGATACGCAGTATTTT. Protein sequence: CASIPRSTDTQYF. This chain joins TRBV7-9 and TRBJ2-3; D remains ambiguous. Trimming removed 9 bases at V and 2 bases at J, with 12 bases between. Germline CDR1 SEHNR, CDR2 FQNEAQ (reference sequence). This CDR3 region has 13 residues.

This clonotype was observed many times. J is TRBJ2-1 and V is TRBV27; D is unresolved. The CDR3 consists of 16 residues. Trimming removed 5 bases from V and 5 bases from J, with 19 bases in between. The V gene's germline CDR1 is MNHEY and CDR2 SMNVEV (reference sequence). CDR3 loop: CASSPPFTGRDNEQFF. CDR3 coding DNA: TGTGCCAGCAGTCCCCCCTTCACGGGCCGGGACAATGAGCAGTTCTTC.

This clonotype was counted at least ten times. CDR3 loop: CASKSGTTTYEQYF. The CDR3 DNA reads as TGTGCCAGCAAATCCGGGACAACCACCTACGAGCAGTACTTC. J is TRBJ2-7 and V is TRBV6-1; D perhaps matches TRBD1 (6 bases). Germline V lookup: CDR1 MNHNS, CDR2 SASEGT. This CDR3 is 14 amino acids long. Trimming removed 7 bases from V and 2 bases from J, with 15 bases in between.

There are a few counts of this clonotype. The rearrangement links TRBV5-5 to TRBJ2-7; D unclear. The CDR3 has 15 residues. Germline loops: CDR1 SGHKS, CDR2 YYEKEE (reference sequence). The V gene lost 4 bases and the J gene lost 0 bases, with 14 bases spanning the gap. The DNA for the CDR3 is TGTGCCAGCAGCATAAGCACAGTAGACTCCTACGAGCAGTACTTC. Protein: CASSISTVDSYEQYF.

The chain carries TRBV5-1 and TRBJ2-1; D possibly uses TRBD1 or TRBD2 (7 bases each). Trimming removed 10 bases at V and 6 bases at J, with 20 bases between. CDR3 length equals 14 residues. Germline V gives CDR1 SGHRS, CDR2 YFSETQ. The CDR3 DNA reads TGCGCCTCCTCAGGGGGGGCCGAGGGCAATGAGCAGTTCTTC. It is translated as CASSGGAEGNEQFF.

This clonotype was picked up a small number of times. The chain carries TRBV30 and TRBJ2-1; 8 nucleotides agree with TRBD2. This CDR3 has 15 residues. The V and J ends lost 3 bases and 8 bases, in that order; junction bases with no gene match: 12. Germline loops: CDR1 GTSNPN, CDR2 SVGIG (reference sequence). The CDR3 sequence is CAWRPGLGYGDEQFF. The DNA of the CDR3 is TGTGCCTGGAGGCCGGGACTAGGGTATGGTGATGAGCAGTTCTTC.

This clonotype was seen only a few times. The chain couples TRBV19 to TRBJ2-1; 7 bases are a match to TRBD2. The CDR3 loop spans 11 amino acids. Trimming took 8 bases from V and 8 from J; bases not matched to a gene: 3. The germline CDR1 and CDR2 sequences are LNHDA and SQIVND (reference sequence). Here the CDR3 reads CASSTSDEQFF. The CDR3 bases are TGTGCCAGTTCTACTAGCGATGAGCAGTTCTTC.